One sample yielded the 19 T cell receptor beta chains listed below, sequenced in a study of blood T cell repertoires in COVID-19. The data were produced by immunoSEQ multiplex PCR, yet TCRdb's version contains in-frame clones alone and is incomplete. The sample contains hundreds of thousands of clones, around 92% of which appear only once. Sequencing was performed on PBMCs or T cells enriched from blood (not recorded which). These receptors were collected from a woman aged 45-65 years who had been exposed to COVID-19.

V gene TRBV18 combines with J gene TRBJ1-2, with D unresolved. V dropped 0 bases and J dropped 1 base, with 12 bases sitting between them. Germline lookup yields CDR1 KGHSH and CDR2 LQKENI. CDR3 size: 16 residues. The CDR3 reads CASSPPLAGLNYGYTF. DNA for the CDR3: TGTGCCAGCTCACCACCCTTAGCCGGACTTAACTATGGCTACACCTTC.

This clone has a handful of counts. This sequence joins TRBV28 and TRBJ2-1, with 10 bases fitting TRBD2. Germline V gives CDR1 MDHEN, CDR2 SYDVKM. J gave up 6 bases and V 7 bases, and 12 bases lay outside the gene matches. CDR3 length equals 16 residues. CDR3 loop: CASNERTSGSLNEQFF. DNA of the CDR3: TGTGCCAGCAACGAAAGGACTAGCGGCTCCCTCAATGAGCAGTTCTTC. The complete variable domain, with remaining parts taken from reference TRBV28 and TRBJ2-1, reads DVKVTQSSRYLVKRTGEKVFLECVQDMDHENMFWYRQDPGLGLRLIYFSYDVKMKEKGDIPEGYSVSREKKERFSLILESASTNQTSMYLCASNERTSGSLNEQFFGPGTRLTVL.

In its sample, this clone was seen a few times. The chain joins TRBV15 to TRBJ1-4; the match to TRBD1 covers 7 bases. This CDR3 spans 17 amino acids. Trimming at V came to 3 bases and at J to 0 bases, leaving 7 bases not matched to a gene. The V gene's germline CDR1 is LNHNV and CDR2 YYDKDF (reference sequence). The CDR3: CATSRDWDRSTNEKLFF. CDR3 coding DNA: TGTGCCACCAGCAGGGACTGGGACAGATCAACTAATGAAAAACTGTTTTTT. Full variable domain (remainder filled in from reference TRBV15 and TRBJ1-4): DAMVIQNPRYQVTQFGKPVTLSCSQTLNHNVMYWYQQKSSQAPKLLFHYYDKDFNNEADTPDNFQSRRPNTSFCFLDIRSPGLGDTAMYLCATSRDWDRSTNEKLFFGSGTQLSVL.

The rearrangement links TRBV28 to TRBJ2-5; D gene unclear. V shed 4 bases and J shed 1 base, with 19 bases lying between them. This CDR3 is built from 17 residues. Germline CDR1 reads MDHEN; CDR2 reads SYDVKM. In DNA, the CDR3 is TGTGCCAGCAGTTCGGCCTCCGGTAGCTGGTCCCAAGAGACCCAGTACTTC. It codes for CASSSASGSWSQETQYF.

The CDR3 region has the DNA TGTGCCAGCAGTGACAGGACAGGGGGTAAGGACGAGCAGTACTTC. It yields the protein CASSDRTGGKDEQYF. The rearrangement links TRBV2 to TRBJ2-7; 10 positions agree with TRBD1. Germline assignment: CDR1 SNHLY and CDR2 FYNNEI. J lost 5 bases, V lost 3 bases, and 7 bases had no gene match. The CDR3 has 15 amino acids.

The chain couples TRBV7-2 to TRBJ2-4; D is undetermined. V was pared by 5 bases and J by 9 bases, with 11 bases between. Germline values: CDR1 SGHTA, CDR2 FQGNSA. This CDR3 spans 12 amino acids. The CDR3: CASSPTKSIQYF. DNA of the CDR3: TGTGCCAGCAGCCCCACTAAGAGCATTCAGTACTTC.

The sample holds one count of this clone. CDR3 coding DNA: TGTGCCAGCAGCCCACACAGGGGGCGCAACACTGAAGCTTTCTTT. It translates to CASSPHRGRNTEAFF. This rearrangement joins TRBV14 to TRBJ1-1, with TRBD1 identical over 9 bases. The CDR3 is 15 residues long. With V trimmed by 4 bases and J by 2 bases, 5 bases remained unmatched. Germline V gene data show CDR1 as SGHDN and CDR2 as FVKESK.

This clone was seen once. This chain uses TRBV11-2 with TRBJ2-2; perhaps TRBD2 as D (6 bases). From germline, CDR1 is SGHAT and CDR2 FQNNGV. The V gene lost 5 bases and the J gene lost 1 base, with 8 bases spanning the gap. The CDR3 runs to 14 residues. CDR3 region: CASSRRGNTGELFF. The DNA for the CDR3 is TGTGCCAGCAGCCGGAGGGGGAACACCGGGGAGCTGTTTTTT.

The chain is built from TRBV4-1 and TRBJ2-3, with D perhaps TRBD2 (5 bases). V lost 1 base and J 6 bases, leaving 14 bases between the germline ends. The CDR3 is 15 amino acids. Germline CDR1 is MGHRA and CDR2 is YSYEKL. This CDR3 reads CASSQVSGLADTQYF. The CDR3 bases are TGCGCCAGCAGCCAAGTGTCCGGTTTAGCGGATACGCAGTATTTT.

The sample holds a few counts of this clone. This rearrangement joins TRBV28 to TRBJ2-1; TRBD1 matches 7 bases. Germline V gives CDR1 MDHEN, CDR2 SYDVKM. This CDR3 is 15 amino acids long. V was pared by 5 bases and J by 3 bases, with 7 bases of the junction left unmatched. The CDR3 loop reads CASSDRQGFYNEQFF. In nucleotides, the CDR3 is TGTGCCAGCAGTGATAGACAGGGATTCTACAATGAGCAGTTCTTC.

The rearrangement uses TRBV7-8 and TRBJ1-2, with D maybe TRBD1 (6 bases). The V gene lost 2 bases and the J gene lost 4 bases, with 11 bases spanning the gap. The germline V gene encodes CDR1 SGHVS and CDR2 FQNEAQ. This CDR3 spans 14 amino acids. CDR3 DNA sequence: TGTGCCAGCAGCTTATCCAGGGGTACCTATGGCTACACCTTC. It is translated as CASSLSRGTYGYTF.

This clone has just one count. CDR3 in DNA: TGTGCCAGCAGTGGCCAGGAATTGGGCTATGGCTACACCTTC. Translating it yields CASSGQELGYGYTF. The V call is TRBV25-1, the J call TRBJ1-2; the D is unclear. This CDR3 has 14 amino acids. V lost 4 bases to trimming and J lost 4 bases, with 13 bases between them. Germline assignment: CDR1 MGHDK and CDR2 SYGVNS.

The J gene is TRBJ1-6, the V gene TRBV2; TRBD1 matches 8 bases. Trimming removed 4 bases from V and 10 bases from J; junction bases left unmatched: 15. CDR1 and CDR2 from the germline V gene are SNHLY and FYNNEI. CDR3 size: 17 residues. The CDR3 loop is CASSVHGDRSSRSPLHF. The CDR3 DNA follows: TGTGCCAGCAGTGTCCACGGGGACAGGTCCTCAAGGTCACCCCTCCACTTT.

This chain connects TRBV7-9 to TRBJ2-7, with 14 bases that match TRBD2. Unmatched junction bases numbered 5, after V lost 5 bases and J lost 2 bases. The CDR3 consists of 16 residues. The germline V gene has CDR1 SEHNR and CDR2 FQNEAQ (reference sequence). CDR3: CASSPGLAGETYEQYF. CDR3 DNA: TGTGCCAGCAGCCCGGGACTAGCGGGGGAAACCTACGAGCAGTACTTC.

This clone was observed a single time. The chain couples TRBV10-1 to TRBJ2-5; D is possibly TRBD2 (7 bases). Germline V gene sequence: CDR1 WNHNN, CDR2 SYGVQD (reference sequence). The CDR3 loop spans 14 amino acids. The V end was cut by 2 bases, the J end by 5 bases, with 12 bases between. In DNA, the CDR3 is TGCGCCAGCAGTGAGCGCGGGGGCAGGGAGACCCAGTACTTC. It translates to CASSERGGRETQYF.

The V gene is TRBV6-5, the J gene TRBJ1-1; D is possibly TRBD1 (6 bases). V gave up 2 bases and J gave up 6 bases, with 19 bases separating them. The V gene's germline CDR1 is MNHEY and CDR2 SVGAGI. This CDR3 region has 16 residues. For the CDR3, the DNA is TGTGCCAGCAGTTACGGACAGTGGCACCGAAGGGCTGAAGCTTTCTTT. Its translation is CASSYGQWHRRAEAFF.

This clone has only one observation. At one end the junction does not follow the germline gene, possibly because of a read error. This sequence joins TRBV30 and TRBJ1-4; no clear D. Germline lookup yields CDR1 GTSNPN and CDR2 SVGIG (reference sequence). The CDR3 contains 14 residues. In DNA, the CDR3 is TGTGCCTGGAGTAGGCGGGAAACTAGTGAAAAACTGTTTTTT. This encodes CAWSRRETSEKLFF. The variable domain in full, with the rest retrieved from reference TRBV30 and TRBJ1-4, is SQTIHQWPATLVQPVGSPLSLECTVEGTSNPNLYWYRQAAGRGLQLLFYSVGIGQISSEVPQNLSASRPQDRQFILSSKKLLLSDSGFYLCAWSRRETSEKLFFGSGTQLSVL.

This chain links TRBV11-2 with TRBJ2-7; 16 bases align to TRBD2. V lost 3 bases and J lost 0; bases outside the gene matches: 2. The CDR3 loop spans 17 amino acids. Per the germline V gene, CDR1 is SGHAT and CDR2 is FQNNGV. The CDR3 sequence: CASSFGTSGGASYEQYF. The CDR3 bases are TGTGCCAGCAGCTTTGGGACTAGCGGGGGGGCCTCCTACGAGCAGTACTTC.

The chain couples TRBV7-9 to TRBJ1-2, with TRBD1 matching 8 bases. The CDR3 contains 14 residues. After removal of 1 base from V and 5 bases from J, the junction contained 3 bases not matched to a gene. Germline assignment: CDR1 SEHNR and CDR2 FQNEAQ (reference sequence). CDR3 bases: TGTGCCAGCAGCTTAGAAGGACAGGGATATGGCTACACCTTC. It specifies CASSLEGQGYGYTF.